A single sample is the source of the 13 T cell receptor beta chains below, sequenced in a study of T-cell reconstitution after alpha-beta-depleted transplantation in children. A library of TCRbeta sequences, prepared with unique molecular identifiers, was generated. Via MiXCR, TCRdb re-called the PCR reads, giving one row per CDR3 protein. The table lists 200,000 to 250,000 distinct CDR3 sequences, around 7.8% of them singletons, with 5% to 8% in the top ten. This sample comprised PBMCs, mostly from graft donor cells, obtained 180 days after TCRalphabeta/CD19-depleted stem cell transplant. These receptors were obtained from a male patient aged 10-17 years who had a stem cell transplant for acute lymphoblastic leukemia, so the T cells may come from the graft donor.

This clonotype was seen repeatedly, ten times or more. The chain couples TRBV28 to TRBJ2-7, with D unresolved. V was trimmed by 5 bases and J by 6 bases, leaving 11 bases between them. The V gene's germline CDR1 is MDHEN and CDR2 SYDVKM. The CDR3 consists of 12 residues. CDR3 DNA: TGTGCCAGCAGTCCTTATAGACGCGAGCAGTACTTC. The encoded protein is CASSPYRREQYF.

Many counts were recorded for this clonotype. The genes are TRBV19 and TRBJ1-4, with TRBD1 identical over 8 bases. Germline V gene data show CDR1 as LNHDA and CDR2 as SQIVND (reference sequence). The CDR3 totals 17 residues. Unmatched junction bases numbered 15, after V lost 7 bases and J lost 5 bases. CDR3 DNA: TGTGCCAGTACCCCCCCAAGAGGGCGACAGGGGAATGAAAAACTGTTTTTT. Its protein product is CASTPPRGRQGNEKLFF.

In its sample, this clonotype was seen many times. This chain uses TRBV29-1 with TRBJ2-2, with 8 nucleotides matching TRBD1. The CDR3 consists of 14 residues. In germline, CDR1 is SQVTM, CDR2 ANQGSEA. V dropped 6 bases and J dropped 5; count of bases not matched to a gene: 8. CDR3: CSVLRDRGTGELFF. As DNA, the CDR3 is TGCAGCGTACTCCGAGACAGGGGAACCGGGGAGCTGTTTTTT.

In its sample, this clonotype was seen many times. This chain uses TRBV12-3 or TRBV12-4 with TRBJ2-7; TRBD1 matches at 9 bases. J was trimmed by 2 bases and V by 5 bases; bases with no gene match: 4. The CDR3 contains 14 residues. CDR3 in amino acids: CASSRQGGTYEQYF. CDR3 bases: TGTGCCAGCAGTCGACAGGGGGGTACCTACGAGCAGTACTTC.

This clonotype appeared a few times. The rearrangement links TRBV11-1 to TRBJ2-6; D gene unclear. This CDR3 spans 14 amino acids. Germline V gene sequence: CDR1 SGHAT, CDR2 FQDESV (reference sequence). Trimming removed 2 bases at V and 1 base at J, with 3 bases between. In DNA form, the CDR3 reads TGTGCCAGCAGCTTATTTTCTGGGGCCAACGTCCTGACTTTC. Its protein product is CASSLFSGANVLTF. The full variable domain, its missing parts supplied by reference TRBV11-1 and TRBJ2-6, is EAEVAQSPRYKITEKSQAVAFWCDPISGHATLYWYRQILGQGPELLVQFQDESVVDDSQLPKDRFSAERLKGVDSTLKIQPAELGDSAMYLCASSLFSGANVLTFGAGSRLTVL.

Ten or more counts support this clonotype. This chain's CDR3 is CASSTDRGGQPQHF. The CDR3 nucleotides read TGTGCCAGCAGTACCGACAGGGGAGGTCAGCCCCAGCATTTT. V gene TRBV12-3 or TRBV12-4 combines with J gene TRBJ1-5, with 8 nucleotides matching TRBD1. The CDR3 is 14 residues long. V trimming: 5 bases; J trimming: 6 bases; junction bases outside the gene matches: 6.

This clonotype was detected ten times or more. The V and J genes are TRBV5-6 and TRBJ1-6, with D perhaps TRBD1 (5 bases). CDR3 length: 15 amino acids. V shed 1 base and J shed 12 bases, with 17 bases lying between them. CDR1 and CDR2 (germline): SGHDT, YYEEEE. Written as DNA, the CDR3 is TGTGCCAGCAGCTTGAGGGGAGGACTGATCGAACCCCTCCACTTT. Translation gives CASSLRGGLIEPLHF.

Ten or more counts support this clonotype. J is TRBJ2-7 and V is TRBV9; D tentatively fits TRBD1 or TRBD2 (6 bases each). In germline, CDR1 is SGDLS, CDR2 YYNGEE. The length of the CDR3 is 16 residues. V was shortened by 4 bases and J by 5 bases, with 22 bases between the two germline ends. The DNA for the CDR3 is TGTGCCAGCAGCCCACAGGGACTCTCCCCCGAGGACGAGCAGTACTTC. Translation gives CASSPQGLSPEDEQYF.

The gene calls are TRBV28 and TRBJ1-2; the D gene is possibly TRBD1 (5 bases). This CDR3 spans 16 amino acids. V was clipped by 3 bases and J by 6 bases, with 20 bases between them. Germline V gene sequence: CDR1 MDHEN, CDR2 SYDVKM. The CDR3 reads CASSLYRSVTSHGYTF. The CDR3 nucleotides read TGTGCCAGCAGTTTGTACAGGAGTGTTACATCACATGGCTACACCTTC.

In its sample, this clonotype was seen many times. The V call is TRBV6-2 or TRBV6-3, the J call TRBJ2-3; weak D call: TRBD2 (5 bases). The CDR3 contains 14 residues. Germline CDR1 is MNHEY and CDR2 is SVGEGT. Trimming stripped 4 bases from V and 12 bases from J, with 20 bases between. The CDR3 loop is CASSFRDSHIPQYF. The CDR3 coding sequence is TGTGCCAGCAGTTTCCGGGATAGCCATATTCCACAGTATTTT.

This clonotype was observed at least ten times. This chain connects TRBV5-1 to TRBJ2-5, with TRBD2 identical over 8 bases. Germline V CDR1 and CDR2: SGHRS, YFSETQ. With 0 bases clipped from V and 4 bases from J, the junction kept 5 bases outside the gene matches. The CDR3 extends over 15 amino acids. CDR3 region: CASSLASGPLETQYF. DNA of the CDR3: TGCGCCAGCAGCTTGGCTAGCGGGCCCTTAGAGACCCAGTACTTC.

The chain recombines TRBV27 with TRBJ2-6; 7 nucleotides agree with TRBD1. J was trimmed by 3 bases and V by 6 bases; bases with no gene match: 5. The length of the CDR3 is 15 residues. CDR1 is MNHEY, CDR2 SMNVEV, per germline (reference sequence). The DNA for the CDR3 is TGTGCCAGCAGCCCTAGGGGGCTTGGGGCCAACGTCCTGACTTTC. It specifies CASSPRGLGANVLTF.

This clonotype was seen repeatedly, ten times or more. This chain joins TRBV7-9 and TRBJ1-6; 10 bases match TRBD1. From germline, CDR1 is SEHNR and CDR2 FQNEAQ (reference sequence). V shed 5 bases, J shed 0 bases, and the junction held 10 bases outside the gene matches. There are 19 residues in the CDR3. CDR3 nucleotides: TGTGCCAGCAGCCCAGCGGGACAGGGGACGAGCTCCTATAATTCACCCCTCCACTTT. Protein: CASSPAGQGTSSYNSPLHF.